Listed here are 18 T cell receptor beta chains from one sample, sequenced in a study of regulatory T cells in long-lasting Graves disease. Researchers made TCR beta libraries by using iRepertoire HTBI primers and running Arm-PCR on CDR3 regions. MiXCR, applied by TCRdb to the multiplex PCR reads, yields one record per CDR3 protein. The sample yields approximately 400,000 distinct CDR3 sequences, over 9.5% seen once. Time point: newly diagnosed GD, antithyroid drugs for less than 3 months. Making the TCR library involved RNA that had been extracted from PBMCs. The data also belong to a second study, concerning T cells in Graves' hyperthyroidism and ophthalmopathy.

The sample in question was peripheral blood mononuclear cells (PBMCs), obtained at new diagnosis, from a patient treated with antithyroid drugs. The receptor source for this set is a woman aged 18-30 years with Graves disease.

The sample holds a few counts of this clonotype. A much bigger clone sits one base away, suggesting this may be a read error. The chain couples TRBV27 to TRBJ2-7, with 9 bases matching TRBD2. V dropped 4 bases and J dropped 2; count of bases not matched to a gene: 3. The CDR3 spans 14 residues. Germline lookup yields CDR1 MNHEY and CDR2 SMNVEV (reference sequence). The CDR3 DNA reads TGTGCCAGCAGTTCCATAGCGGGAGCCTACGAGCAGTACTTC. Translation gives CASSSIAGAYEQYF.

This chain links TRBV20-1 with TRBJ1-2; 8 bases are a match to TRBD1. This CDR3 is 12 amino acids long. V was clipped by 6 bases and J by 3 bases; unmatched bases: 3. The germline CDR1 and CDR2 sequences are DFQATT and SNEGSKA (reference sequence). The chain's CDR3 is CSAPGGDYGYTF. CDR3 coding DNA: TGCAGTGCCCCAGGGGGCGACTATGGCTACACCTTC.

This clonotype showed up just a few times. This rearrangement joins TRBV20-1 to TRBJ2-1, with 14 positions matching TRBD2. Trimming at V came to 8 bases and at J to 6 bases, leaving 9 bases not matched to a gene. This CDR3 spans 15 amino acids. CDR1 and CDR2 from the germline V gene are DFQATT and SNEGSKA (reference sequence). CDR3 in DNA: TGCAGTACCGACACTGGGACTAGCGGGGGCAATGAGCAGTTCTTC. Amino acid sequence: CSTDTGTSGGNEQFF.

This clonotype has ten or more counts. The chain recombines TRBV7-2 with TRBJ1-2; D ambiguous. This CDR3 is built from 16 residues. Deletions cut 5 bases from V and 4 bases from J, with 20 bases between. The germline V gene encodes CDR1 SGHTA and CDR2 FQGNSA. The CDR3 reads CASSHVMTTAIYGYTF. The CDR3 DNA sequence: TGTGCCAGCAGCCACGTCATGACCACAGCAATCTATGGCTACACCTTC.

At least ten counts were recorded for this clonotype. The chain joins TRBV28 to TRBJ1-6; D ambiguous. Germline V CDR1 and CDR2: MDHEN, SYDVKM. V was shortened by 3 bases and J by 3 bases, with 9 bases between the two germline ends. CDR3 size: 15 residues. For the CDR3, the DNA is TGTGCCAGCAGTTTCGGTGGATACTATAATTCACCCCTCCACTTT. Protein: CASSFGGYYNSPLHF.

The J gene is TRBJ2-7, the V gene TRBV5-1; 7 nucleotides agree with TRBD1. Germline CDR1 is SGHRS and CDR2 is YFSETQ. The length of the CDR3 is 14 residues. The ends lost 4 bases at V and 2 bases at J; junction bases unmatched: 6. CDR3 sequence reads: CASSPQGQAYEQYF. The CDR3 bases are TGCGCCAGCAGCCCACAGGGGCAGGCCTACGAGCAGTACTTC.

This chain joins TRBV10-3 and TRBJ2-2, with TRBD1 identical over 9 bases. Germline V lookup: CDR1 ENHRY, CDR2 SYGVKD. The CDR3 has 15 residues. Trimming took 5 bases from V and 2 from J; bases not matched to a gene: 3. CDR3 residues: CAISRQGDNTGELFF. CDR3 in DNA: TGTGCCATCAGTCGACAGGGGGATAACACCGGGGAGCTGTTTTTT.

The table lists this clonotype with many counts. The chain uses TRBV6-2 or TRBV6-3 and TRBJ2-1; 8 bases are a match to TRBD1. There are 16 residues in the CDR3. The J segment lost 4 bases and the V segment lost 8 bases, leaving 13 bases of the junction unmatched. Germline V CDR1 and CDR2: MNHEY, SVGEGT. In DNA, the CDR3 is TGTGCCAGCTTCGCCGGGACAGGTTTCGTTTACAATGAGCAGTTCTTC. It specifies CASFAGTGFVYNEQFF.

This clonotype has more than one count but fewer than ten. This chain joins TRBV20-1 and TRBJ1-2; D gene uncertain. Trimming left V 0 bases short and J 6 bases short, with 14 bases between. In germline, CDR1 is DFQATT, CDR2 SNEGSKA (reference sequence). This CDR3 comprises 14 residues. The CDR3 sequence is CSARDPLYSHGYTF. In DNA, the CDR3 is TGCAGTGCTAGAGATCCCCTTTATAGTCATGGCTACACCTTC.

This clonotype showed up many times. The chain uses TRBV7-2 and TRBJ2-1; 12 bases map to TRBD2. The junction had 5 bases not matched to a gene; V was cut back by 4 bases and J by 7 bases. The germline CDR1 and CDR2 sequences are SGHTA and FQGNSA. This CDR3 contains 15 residues. CDR3 nucleotide sequence: TGTGCCAGCAGCTCCGGACTAGCGGGGCTTAATGAGCAGTTCTTC. Encoded protein: CASSSGLAGLNEQFF.

V is TRBV7-9 and J is TRBJ2-1; possibly TRBD1 or TRBD2 for D (5 bases each). Germline V gene lookup returns CDR1 SEHNR and CDR2 FQNEAQ (reference sequence). The CDR3 consists of 17 residues. Trimming removed 8 bases from V and 5 bases from J, with 25 bases in between. The CDR3 protein is CASGPGTAHSVHNEQFF. CDR3 in DNA: TGTGCCAGCGGCCCTGGGACCGCCCACAGCGTCCACAATGAGCAGTTCTTC. The full variable domain, with the rest looked up from reference TRBV7-9 and TRBJ2-1, is DTGVSQNPRHKITKRGQNVTFRCDPISEHNRLYWYRQTLGQGPEFLTYFQNEAQLEKSRLLSDRFSAERPKGSFSTLEIQRTEQGDSAMYLCASGPGTAHSVHNEQFFGPGTRLTVL.

This clonotype was counted at least ten times. The gene calls are TRBV12-3 or TRBV12-4 and TRBJ2-1, with 10 bases that match TRBD2. This CDR3 is built from 12 residues. J gave up 15 bases and V 3 bases, and 5 bases lay outside the gene matches. The CDR3 sequence is CASSFLAGAGFF. The CDR3 DNA sequence: TGTGCCAGCAGTTTCCTAGCGGGAGCCGGGTTCTTC.

The gene calls are TRBV19 and TRBJ2-3, with a tentative D call TRBD2 (5 bases). The V and J ends lost 3 bases and 2 bases respectively, with 9 bases between them. The germline gives CDR1 LNHDA, CDR2 SQIVND (reference sequence). This CDR3 has 14 amino acids. This CDR3 reads CASSIVRDTDTQYF. As DNA, the CDR3 is TGTGCCAGTAGTATTGTCCGGGACACAGATACGCAGTATTTT.

This clonotype was found many times. The chain employs TRBV5-1 and TRBJ2-3, with D tentatively TRBD2 (6 bases). The CDR3 runs 16 residues. Per the germline V gene, CDR1 is SGHRS and CDR2 is YFSETQ. Between the trimmed V and J ends, which lost 5 bases and 4 bases, there was a span of 20 bases. Written as DNA, the CDR3 is TGCGCCAGCAGGCTTTCCCTCCTGGAGGGCGCAGATACGCAGTATTTT. Its protein is CASRLSLLEGADTQYF.

The table lists this clonotype with many counts. The chain recombines TRBV24-1 with TRBJ2-1; TRBD1 might be the D (6 bases). Trimming took 3 bases from V and 4 from J, leaving 12 bases between them. From germline, CDR1 is KGHDR and CDR2 SFDVKD. CDR3 length: 15 residues. The DNA of the CDR3 is TGTGCCACCAGTGATCGGACAGCGTTATACAATGAGCAGTTCTTC. It is translated as CATSDRTALYNEQFF.

Ten or more counts support this clonotype. V gene TRBV15 combines with J gene TRBJ1-5; D not certain. CDR3 length: 15 residues. The ends were cut back, 0 bases at V and 3 bases at J, with 9 bases in the middle. The germline V gene has CDR1 LNHNV and CDR2 YYDKDF (reference sequence). The CDR3 spells CATSRDLGINQPQHF. CDR3 nucleotides: TGTGCCACCAGCAGAGATCTCGGGATCAATCAGCCCCAGCATTTT.

This clonotype was counted many times. The rearrangement uses TRBV7-8 and TRBJ2-1, with 8 bases aligning to TRBD2. Germline trimming cut 0 bases from V and 6 bases from J; bases unmatched to any gene: 10. This CDR3 has 17 amino acids. The V gene's germline CDR1 is SGHVS and CDR2 FQNEAQ. The CDR3 spells CASSLATGGRAFNEQFF. Here the CDR3 DNA reads TGTGCCAGCAGCTTAGCAACGGGGGGGAGGGCGTTCAATGAGCAGTTCTTC. Based on the CDR3 plus reference TRBV7-8 and TRBJ2-1, the full variable domain is GAGVSQSPRYKVAKRGQDVALRCDPISGHVSLFWYQQALGQGPEFLTYFQNEAQLDKSGLPSDRFFAERPEGSVSTLKIQRTQQEDSAVYLCASSLATGGRAFNEQFFGPGTRLTVL.

The sample holds many counts of this clonotype. The J gene is TRBJ2-7, the V gene TRBV6-5, with D unclear. The CDR3 is 11 amino acids. The germline V gene encodes CDR1 MNHEY and CDR2 SVGAGI. Trimming shortened V by 2 bases and J by 4 bases, and 3 bases separated the two germline ends. CDR3 sequence (DNA): TGTGCCAGCAGTTACCGGTACGAGCAGTACTTC. Translating it yields CASSYRYEQYF.